A selection of T cell receptor beta chains follows, all from one sample in a study of cytomegalovirus exposure and HLA in healthy donors. Profiled with immunoSEQ multiplex PCR; TCRdb holds only in-frame clones, not every one. The table shows fewer than 200,000 clones, with roughly 89% occurring only once. Input material: PBMCs. The receptors were gathered from a woman aged 18 to 35 in good health and CMV-seropositive. CDR3s include the opening cysteine and the closing phenylalanine or tryptophan. Fields, in order: clone size, D gene, V gene, J gene, CDR3 protein, CDR3 DNA. The D gene is left open where the match is weak. Size is omitted from some rows. Given values are once, few, many or a class for expanded clones.

clone size: NA; D gene: TRBD1; V gene: TRBV2; J gene: TRBJ1-1; CDR3 protein: CASSEAGTGLNTEAFF; CDR3 DNA: TGTGCCAGCAGTGAAGCGGGGACAGGGTTGAACACTGAAGCTTTCTTT
clone size: once; D gene: TRBD1; V gene: TRBV27; J gene: TRBJ1-1; CDR3 protein: CASRVTGGMVTEAFF; CDR3 DNA: TGTGCCAGCAGGGTGACAGGGGGCATGGTCACTGAAGCTTTCTTT
clone size: NA; D gene: TRBD2; V gene: TRBV5-1; J gene: TRBJ2-4; CDR3 protein: CASSPQRGGLNIQYF; CDR3 DNA: TGCGCCAGCAGCCCGCAGCGGGGGGGCTTGAACATTCAGTACTTC
clone size: NA; D gene: NA; V gene: TRBV28; J gene: TRBJ1-3; CDR3 protein: CASSLSAGHGNTIYF; CDR3 DNA: TGTGCCAGCAGTTTATCGGCAGGGCACGGCAACACCATATATTTT
clone size: NA; D gene: TRBD2; V gene: TRBV23-1; J gene: TRBJ2-7; CDR3 protein: CASSSPSGRALYEQYF; CDR3 DNA: TGCGCCAGCAGTTCCCCTAGCGGGAGGGCCCTCTACGAGCAGTACTTC
clone size: once; D gene: NA; V gene: TRBV30; J gene: TRBJ1-1; CDR3 protein: CAWDQGEGTEAFF; CDR3 DNA: TGTGCCTGGGACCAAGGGGAGGGAACTGAAGCTTTCTTT
clone size: NA; D gene: NA; V gene: TRBV27; J gene: TRBJ2-7; CDR3 protein: CASSLSSQGPYEQYF; CDR3 DNA: TGTGCCAGCAGTTTATCAAGTCAGGGTCCCTACGAGCAGTACTTC
clone size: NA; D gene: TRBD1; V gene: TRBV7-2; J gene: TRBJ1-1; CDR3 protein: CASSGPGTGWARAFF; CDR3 DNA: TGTGCCAGCAGCGGCCCCGGGACAGGGTGGGCTAGGGCTTTCTTT
clone size: NA; D gene: TRBD1; V gene: TRBV7-2; J gene: TRBJ1-6; CDR3 protein: CASSLGQGVGGNSPLHF; CDR3 DNA: TGTGCCAGCAGCTTAGGACAGGGAGTGGGTGGAAATTCACCCCTCCACTTT
clone size: NA; D gene: NA; V gene: TRBV7-8; J gene: TRBJ1-4; CDR3 protein: CASSLSRENEKLFF; CDR3 DNA: TGTGCCAGCAGCCTCAGCCGGGAGAATGAAAAACTGTTTTTT
clone size: NA; D gene: NA; V gene: TRBV7-9; J gene: TRBJ2-7; CDR3 protein: CASSSPQGQYF; CDR3 DNA: TGTGCCAGCAGCTCGCCCCAGGGGCAGTACTTC
clone size: NA; D gene: NA; V gene: TRBV5-1; J gene: TRBJ2-2; CDR3 protein: CASSPVDRFAGELFF; CDR3 DNA: TGCGCCAGCAGCCCCGTCGACAGGTTTGCCGGGGAGCTGTTTTTT
clone size: NA; D gene: TRBD2; V gene: TRBV18; J gene: TRBJ2-3; CDR3 protein: CASSPIRSAGAGTDTQYF; CDR3 DNA: TGTGCCAGCTCACCCATACGTTCAGCGGGAGCGGGCACAGATACGCAGTATTTT
clone size: NA; D gene: NA; V gene: TRBV5-1; J gene: TRBJ2-3; CDR3 protein: CASSPPAGTDTQYF; CDR3 DNA: TGCGCCAGCAGCCCGCCGGCAGGGACAGATACGCAGTATTTT
clone size: NA; D gene: NA; V gene: TRBV4-2; J gene: TRBJ1-2; CDR3 protein: CASSQLDRLDRYGYTF; CDR3 DNA: TGTGCCAGCAGCCAATTGGACAGACTCGACCGTTATGGCTACACCTTC
clone size: NA; D gene: NA; V gene: TRBV10-2; J gene: TRBJ2-7; CDR3 protein: CASSDREYEQYF; CDR3 DNA: TGCGCCAGCAGTGACAGGGAATACGAGCAGTACTTC
clone size: NA; D gene: TRBD1; V gene: TRBV28; J gene: TRBJ1-5; CDR3 protein: CASAQGGQPQHF; CDR3 DNA: TGTGCCAGCGCCCAGGGGGGCCAGCCCCAGCATTTT
clone size: NA; D gene: NA; V gene: TRBV7-7; J gene: TRBJ2-3; CDR3 protein: CASSLGTFEDTQYF; CDR3 DNA: TGTGCCAGCAGCTTAGGGACTTTCGAAGATACGCAGTATTTT
clone size: NA; D gene: TRBD2; V gene: TRBV4-3; J gene: TRBJ2-1; CDR3 protein: CASSQVYGRASYNEQFF; CDR3 DNA: TGCGCCAGCAGCCAAGTCTACGGGAGGGCCTCTTACAATGAGCAGTTCTTC
clone size: NA; D gene: TRBD2; V gene: TRBV28; J gene: TRBJ2-1; CDR3 protein: CASSSLAGGPIEQFF; CDR3 DNA: TGTGCCAGCAGTTCCCTAGCGGGAGGGCCGATTGAGCAGTTCTTC
clone size: once; D gene: TRBD1; V gene: TRBV6-1; J gene: TRBJ2-7; CDR3 protein: CASREDRGLYEQYF; CDR3 DNA: TGTGCCAGCAGGGAGGACAGGGGACTCTACGAGCAGTACTTC
clone size: NA; D gene: TRBD2; V gene: TRBV10-3; J gene: TRBJ2-3; CDR3 protein: CAISISGARDTQYF; CDR3 DNA: TGTGCCATCAGTATAAGCGGGGCGAGGGATACGCAGTATTTT
clone size: NA; D gene: TRBD2; V gene: TRBV7-3; J gene: TRBJ2-1; CDR3 protein: CASSPRSGRGDEQFF; CDR3 DNA: TGTGCCAGCAGCCCCCGAAGCGGGAGAGGCGATGAGCAGTTCTTC
clone size: NA; D gene: NA; V gene: TRBV2; J gene: TRBJ1-2; CDR3 protein: CASMVRGSSYGYTF; CDR3 DNA: TGTGCCAGCATGGTCCGGGGGTCCTCCTATGGCTACACCTTC
clone size: NA; D gene: TRBD1; V gene: TRBV19; J gene: TRBJ1-2; CDR3 protein: CASSSGGPGYTF; CDR3 DNA: TGTGCCAGTAGTTCAGGGGGACCGGGCTACACCTTC
clone size: NA; D gene: TRBD1; V gene: TRBV7-2; J gene: TRBJ2-3; CDR3 protein: CASSLGRQGARFTDTQYF; CDR3 DNA: TGTGCCAGCAGCTTAGGGAGACAGGGGGCGCGGTTCACAGATACGCAGTATTTT
clone size: once; D gene: TRBD1; V gene: TRBV6-5; J gene: TRBJ1-3; CDR3 protein: CASRTDRGSGNTIYF; CDR3 DNA: TGTGCCAGCAGAACCGACAGGGGCTCTGGAAACACCATATATTTT
clone size: NA; D gene: TRBD1; V gene: TRBV6-1; J gene: TRBJ2-7; CDR3 protein: CARYPSGTGSYEQYF; CDR3 DNA: TGTGCCAGGTACCCGTCCGGGACAGGGTCCTACGAGCAGTACTTC
clone size: NA; D gene: TRBD1; V gene: TRBV28; J gene: TRBJ2-6; CDR3 protein: CASSPRLGQGDGANVLTF; CDR3 DNA: TGTGCCAGCAGTCCCCGCCTGGGACAGGGGGATGGGGCCAACGTCCTGACTTTC
clone size: NA; D gene: TRBD1; V gene: TRBV5-1; J gene: TRBJ2-7; CDR3 protein: CASSQTGGEIYEQYF; CDR3 DNA: TGCGCCAGCAGCCAGACAGGGGGGGAGATCTACGAGCAGTACTTC
clone size: NA; D gene: TRBD2; V gene: TRBV28; J gene: TRBJ2-1; CDR3 protein: CASRGTSGPQGGNEQFF; CDR3 DNA: TGTGCCAGCCGGGGGACTAGCGGACCACAGGGGGGCAATGAGCAGTTCTTC
clone size: NA; D gene: TRBD2; V gene: TRBV6-6; J gene: TRBJ2-2; CDR3 protein: CASRKSGSDTGELFF; CDR3 DNA: TGTGCCAGCAGGAAGAGCGGGAGCGACACCGGGGAGCTGTTTTTT
clone size: once; D gene: TRBD2; V gene: TRBV5-6; J gene: TRBJ2-3; CDR3 protein: CASSRRTSGTDTQYF; CDR3 DNA: TGTGCCAGCAGCCGACGGACTAGCGGAACAGATACGCAGTATTTT
clone size: NA; D gene: TRBD2; V gene: TRBV28; J gene: TRBJ2-5; CDR3 protein: CASSELAGEETQYF; CDR3 DNA: TGTGCCAGCAGTGAACTAGCGGGAGAGGAGACCCAGTACTTC
clone size: NA; D gene: TRBD1; V gene: TRBV2; J gene: TRBJ2-7; CDR3 protein: CASITQGAAYEQYF; CDR3 DNA: TGTGCCAGCATAACCCAGGGGGCAGCCTACGAGCAGTACTTC
clone size: NA; D gene: TRBD1; V gene: TRBV7-2; J gene: TRBJ2-7; CDR3 protein: CASSSRTGGYEQYF; CDR3 DNA: TGTGCCAGCAGCTCGAGGACAGGGGGTTACGAGCAGTACTTC
clone size: NA; D gene: TRBD1; V gene: TRBV4-3; J gene: TRBJ1-3; CDR3 protein: CASSQGATGTYGNTIYF; CDR3 DNA: TGCGCCAGCAGCCAAGGTGCGACAGGGACGTATGGAAACACCATATATTTT